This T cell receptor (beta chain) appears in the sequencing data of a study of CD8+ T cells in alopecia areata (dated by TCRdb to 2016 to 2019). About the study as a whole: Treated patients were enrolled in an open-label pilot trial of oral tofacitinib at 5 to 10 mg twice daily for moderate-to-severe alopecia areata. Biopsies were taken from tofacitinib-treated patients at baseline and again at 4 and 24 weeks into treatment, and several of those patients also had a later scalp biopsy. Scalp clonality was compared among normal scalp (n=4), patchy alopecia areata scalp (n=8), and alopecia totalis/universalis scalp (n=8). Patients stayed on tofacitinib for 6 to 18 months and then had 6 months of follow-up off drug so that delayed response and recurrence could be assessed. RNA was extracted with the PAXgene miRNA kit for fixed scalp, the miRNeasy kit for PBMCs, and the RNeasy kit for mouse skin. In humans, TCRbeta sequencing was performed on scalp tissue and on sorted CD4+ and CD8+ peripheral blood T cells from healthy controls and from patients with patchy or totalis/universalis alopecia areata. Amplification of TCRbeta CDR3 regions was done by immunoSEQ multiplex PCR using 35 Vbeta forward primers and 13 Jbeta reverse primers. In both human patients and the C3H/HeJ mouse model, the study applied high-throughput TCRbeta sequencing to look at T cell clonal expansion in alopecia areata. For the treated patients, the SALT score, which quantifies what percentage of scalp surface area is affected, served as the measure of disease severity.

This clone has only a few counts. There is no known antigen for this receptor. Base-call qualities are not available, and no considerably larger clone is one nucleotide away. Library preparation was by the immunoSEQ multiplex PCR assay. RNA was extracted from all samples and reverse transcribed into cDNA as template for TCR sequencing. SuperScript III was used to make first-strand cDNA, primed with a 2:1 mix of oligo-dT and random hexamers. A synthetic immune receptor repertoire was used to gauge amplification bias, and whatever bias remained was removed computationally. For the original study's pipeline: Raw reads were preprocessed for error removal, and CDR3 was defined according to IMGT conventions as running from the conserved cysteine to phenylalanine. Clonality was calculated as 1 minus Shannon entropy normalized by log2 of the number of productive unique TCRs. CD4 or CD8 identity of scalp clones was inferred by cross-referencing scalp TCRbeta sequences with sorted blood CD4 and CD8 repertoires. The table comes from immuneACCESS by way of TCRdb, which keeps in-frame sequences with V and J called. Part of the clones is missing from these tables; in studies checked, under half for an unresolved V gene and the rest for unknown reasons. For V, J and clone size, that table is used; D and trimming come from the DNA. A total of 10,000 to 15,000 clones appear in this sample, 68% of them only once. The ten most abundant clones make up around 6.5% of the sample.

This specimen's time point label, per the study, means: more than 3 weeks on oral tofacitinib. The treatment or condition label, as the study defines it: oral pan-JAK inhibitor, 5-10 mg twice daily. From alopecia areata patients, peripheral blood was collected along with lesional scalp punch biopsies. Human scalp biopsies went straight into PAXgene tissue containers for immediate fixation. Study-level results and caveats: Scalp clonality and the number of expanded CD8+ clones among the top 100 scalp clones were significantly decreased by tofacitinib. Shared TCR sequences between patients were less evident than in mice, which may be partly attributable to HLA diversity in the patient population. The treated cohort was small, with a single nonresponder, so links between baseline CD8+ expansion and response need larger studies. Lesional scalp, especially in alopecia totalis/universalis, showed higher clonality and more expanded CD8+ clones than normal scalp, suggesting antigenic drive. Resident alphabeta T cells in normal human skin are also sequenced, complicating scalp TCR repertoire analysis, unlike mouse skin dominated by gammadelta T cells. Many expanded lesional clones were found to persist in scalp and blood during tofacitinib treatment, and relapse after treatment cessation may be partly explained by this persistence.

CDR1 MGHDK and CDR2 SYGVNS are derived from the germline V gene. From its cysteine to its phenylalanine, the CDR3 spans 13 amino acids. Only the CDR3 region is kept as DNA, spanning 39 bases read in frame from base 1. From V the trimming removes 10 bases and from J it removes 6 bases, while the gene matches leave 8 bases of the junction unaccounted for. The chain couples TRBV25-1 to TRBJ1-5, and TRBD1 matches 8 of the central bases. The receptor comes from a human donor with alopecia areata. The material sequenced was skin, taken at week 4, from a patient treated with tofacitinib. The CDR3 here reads CAILQGVFQPQHF. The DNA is TGTGCCATCCTACAGGGGGTTTTTCAGCCCCAGCATTTT.